This section outlines one T cell receptor beta chain sequence together with its context. Its antigen is not known. This sample was included in a study of T cell responses to AZD1222 COVID-19 vaccine. CDR1 KGHSH and CDR2 LQKENI come from the germline V gene. With 6 bases clipped from V and 4 bases from J, the junction kept 3 bases outside the gene matches. There are 14 residues in the CDR3. Profiled with immunoSEQ multiplex PCR; TCRdb holds only in-frame clones, not every one. Of roughly 70,000 clones in the sample, 89% were seen once. Second-dose schedules of about 4 or about 12 weeks were combined. General study findings and limits: The donors showed a predominance of white British ancestry and of females, with possible underestimation of clonal diversity. The study found vaccine-associated CD4 TCRs spanning spike, dominant at 160-218 and 743-854.

This chain uses TRBV18 with TRBJ1-5, with 10 bases that match TRBD1. This receptor was taken from an adult who received the AZD1222 COVID-19 vaccine. The specimen comprised peripheral blood, sampled 28 days after the second AZD1222 dose. The CDR3: CASSRTGGNQPQHF. CDR3 nucleotide sequence: TGTGCCAGCTCGAGGACAGGGGGGAATCAGCCCCAGCATTTT.